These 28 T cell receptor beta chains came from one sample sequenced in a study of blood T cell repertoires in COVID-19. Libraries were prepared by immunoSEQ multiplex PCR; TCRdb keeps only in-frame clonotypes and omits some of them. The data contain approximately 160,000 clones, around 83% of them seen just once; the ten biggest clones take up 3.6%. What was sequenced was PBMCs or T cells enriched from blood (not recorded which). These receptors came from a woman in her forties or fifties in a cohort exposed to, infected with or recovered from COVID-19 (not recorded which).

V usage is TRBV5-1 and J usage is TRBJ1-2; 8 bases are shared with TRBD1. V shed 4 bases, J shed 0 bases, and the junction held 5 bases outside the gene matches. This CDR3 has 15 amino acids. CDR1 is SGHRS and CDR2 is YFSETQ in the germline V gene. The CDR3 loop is CASSPTGDTNYGYTF. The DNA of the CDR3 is TGCGCCAGCAGCCCGACAGGGGACACTAACTATGGCTACACCTTC.

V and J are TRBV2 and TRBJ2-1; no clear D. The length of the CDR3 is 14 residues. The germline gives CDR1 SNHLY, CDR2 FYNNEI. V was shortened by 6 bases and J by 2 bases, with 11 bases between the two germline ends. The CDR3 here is CASRDGGPYNEQFF. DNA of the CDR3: TGTGCCAGCAGGGATGGCGGTCCCTACAATGAGCAGTTCTTC.

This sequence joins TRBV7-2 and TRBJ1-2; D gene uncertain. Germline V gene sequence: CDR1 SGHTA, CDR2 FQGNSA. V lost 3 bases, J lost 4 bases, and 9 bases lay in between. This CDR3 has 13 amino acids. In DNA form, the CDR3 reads TGTGCCAGCAGCTTGGAGGTTGGCTATGGCTACACCTTC. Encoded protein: CASSLEVGYGYTF.

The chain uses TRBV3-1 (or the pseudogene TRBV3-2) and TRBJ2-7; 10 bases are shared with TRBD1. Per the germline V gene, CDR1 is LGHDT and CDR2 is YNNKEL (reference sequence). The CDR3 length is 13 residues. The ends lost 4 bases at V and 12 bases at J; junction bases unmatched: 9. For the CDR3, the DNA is TGTGCCAGCAGCCTCCGGGTCGGGGACAGGGGGTACTTC. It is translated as CASSLRVGDRGYF.

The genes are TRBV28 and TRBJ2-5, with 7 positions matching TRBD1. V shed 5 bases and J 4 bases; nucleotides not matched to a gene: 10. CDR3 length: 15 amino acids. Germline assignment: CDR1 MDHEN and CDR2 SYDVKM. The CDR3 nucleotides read TGTGCCAGCAGTCCGAACAGGGGAAGAATAGAGACCCAGTACTTC. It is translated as CASSPNRGRIETQYF. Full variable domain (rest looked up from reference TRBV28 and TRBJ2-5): DVKVTQSSRYLVKRTGEKVFLECVQDMDHENMFWYRQDPGLGLRLIYFSYDVKMKEKGDIPEGYSVSREKKERFSLILESASTNQTSMYLCASSPNRGRIETQYFGPGTRLLVL.

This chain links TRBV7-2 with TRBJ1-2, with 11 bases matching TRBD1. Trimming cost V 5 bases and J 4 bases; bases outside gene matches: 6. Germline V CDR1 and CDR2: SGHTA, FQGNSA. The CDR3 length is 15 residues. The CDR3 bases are TGTGCCAGCAGCCTGGGACAGGGGGAGCTCTATGGCTACACCTTC. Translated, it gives CASSLGQGELYGYTF.

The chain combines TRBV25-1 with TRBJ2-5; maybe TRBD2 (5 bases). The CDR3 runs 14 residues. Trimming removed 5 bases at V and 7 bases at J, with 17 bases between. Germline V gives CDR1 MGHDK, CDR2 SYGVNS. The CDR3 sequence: CASSMTNLDGTQYF. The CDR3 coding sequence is TGTGCCAGCAGTATGACTAACCTTGATGGGACCCAGTACTTC.

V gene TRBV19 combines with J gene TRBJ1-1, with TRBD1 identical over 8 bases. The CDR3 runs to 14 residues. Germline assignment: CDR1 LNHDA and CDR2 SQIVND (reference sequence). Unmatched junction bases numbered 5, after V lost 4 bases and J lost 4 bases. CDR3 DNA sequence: TGTGCCAGTAGTACGCGGGGGACAGGCACTGAAGCTTTCTTT. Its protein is CASSTRGTGTEAFF.

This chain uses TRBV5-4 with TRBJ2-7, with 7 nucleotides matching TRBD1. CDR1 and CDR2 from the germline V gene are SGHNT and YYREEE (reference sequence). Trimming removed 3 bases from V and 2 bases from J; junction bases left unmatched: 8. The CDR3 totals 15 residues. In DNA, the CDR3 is TGTGCCAGCAGCTCGGGCCGGGACAGTCCCTACGAGCAGTACTTC. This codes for CASSSGRDSPYEQYF.

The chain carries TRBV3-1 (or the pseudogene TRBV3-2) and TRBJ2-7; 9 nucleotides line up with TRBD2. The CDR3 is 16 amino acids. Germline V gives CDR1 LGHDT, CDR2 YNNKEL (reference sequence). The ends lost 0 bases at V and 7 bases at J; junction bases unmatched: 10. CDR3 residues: CASSQEAKRGVGEQYF. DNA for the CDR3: TGTGCCAGCAGCCAAGAAGCTAAGCGGGGGGTAGGAGAGCAGTACTTC.

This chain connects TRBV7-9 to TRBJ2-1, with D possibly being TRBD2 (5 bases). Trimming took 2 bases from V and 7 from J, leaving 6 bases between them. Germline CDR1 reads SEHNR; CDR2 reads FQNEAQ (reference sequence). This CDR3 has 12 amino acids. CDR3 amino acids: CASSLSGNEQFF. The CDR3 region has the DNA TGTGCCAGCAGCTTATCGGGAAATGAGCAGTTCTTC.

CDR3 region: CASRTSGDTDTQYF. In nucleotides, the CDR3 is TGCGCCAGCAGGACTAGCGGAGACACAGATACGCAGTATTTT. The genes are TRBV5-1 and TRBJ2-3; 9 nucleotides align to TRBD2. Germline-derived CDR1 and CDR2 are SGHRS and YFSETQ. V gave up 5 bases and J gave up 2 bases; unmatched junction bases: 3. This CDR3 has 14 residues.

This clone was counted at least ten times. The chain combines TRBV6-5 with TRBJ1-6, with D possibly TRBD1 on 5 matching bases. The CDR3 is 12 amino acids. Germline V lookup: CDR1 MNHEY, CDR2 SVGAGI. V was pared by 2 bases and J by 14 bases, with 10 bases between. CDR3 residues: CASSYGRGTLHF. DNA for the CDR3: TGTGCCAGCAGTTACGGTCGGGGGACCCTCCACTTT.

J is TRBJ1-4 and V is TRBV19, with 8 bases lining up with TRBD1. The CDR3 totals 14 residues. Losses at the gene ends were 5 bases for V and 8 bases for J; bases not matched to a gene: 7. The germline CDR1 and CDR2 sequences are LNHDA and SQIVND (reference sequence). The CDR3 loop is CASSQGALEEKLFF. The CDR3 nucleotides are TGTGCCAGTAGTCAGGGGGCTTTGGAAGAAAAACTGTTTTTT.

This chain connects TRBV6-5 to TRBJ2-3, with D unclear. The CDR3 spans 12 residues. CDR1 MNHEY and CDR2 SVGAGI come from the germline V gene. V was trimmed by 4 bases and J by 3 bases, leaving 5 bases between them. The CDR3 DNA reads TGTGCCAGCAGTTCCGAGACAGATACGCAGTATTTT. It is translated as CASSSETDTQYF.

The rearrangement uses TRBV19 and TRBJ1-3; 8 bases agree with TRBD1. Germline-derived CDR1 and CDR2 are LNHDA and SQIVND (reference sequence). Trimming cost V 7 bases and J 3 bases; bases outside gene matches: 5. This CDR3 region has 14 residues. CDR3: CASTTGGLGNTIYF. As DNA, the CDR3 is TGTGCCAGTACCACAGGGGGACTTGGAAACACCATATATTTT.

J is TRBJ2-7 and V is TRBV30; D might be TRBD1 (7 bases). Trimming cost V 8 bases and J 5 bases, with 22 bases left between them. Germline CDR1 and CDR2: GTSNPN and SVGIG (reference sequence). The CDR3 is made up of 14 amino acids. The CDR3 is CATSGVPRGHEQYF. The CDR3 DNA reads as TGTGCCACGTCGGGGGTGCCAAGGGGGCACGAGCAGTACTTC.

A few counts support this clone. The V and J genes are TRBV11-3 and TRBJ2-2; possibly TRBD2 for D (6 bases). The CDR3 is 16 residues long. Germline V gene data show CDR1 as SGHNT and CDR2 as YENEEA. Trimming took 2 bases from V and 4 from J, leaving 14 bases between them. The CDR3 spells CASSLIGSLGTGELFF. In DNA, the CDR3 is TGTGCCAGCAGCTTAATCGGGAGTTTGGGCACCGGGGAGCTGTTTTTT.

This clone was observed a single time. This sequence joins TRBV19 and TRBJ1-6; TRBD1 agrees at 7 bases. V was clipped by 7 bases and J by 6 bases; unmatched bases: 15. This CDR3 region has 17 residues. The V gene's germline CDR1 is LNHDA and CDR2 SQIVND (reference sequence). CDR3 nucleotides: TGTGCCAGTACCGTCGACAGGGCCGATGGCGGTAATTCACCCCTCCACTTT. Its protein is CASTVDRADGGNSPLHF. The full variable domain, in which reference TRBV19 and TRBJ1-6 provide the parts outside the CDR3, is DGGITQSPKYLFRKEGQNVTLSCEQNLNHDAMYWYRQDPGQGLRLIYYSQIVNDFQKGDIAEGYSVSREKKESFPLTVTSAQKNPTAFYLCASTVDRADGGNSPLHFGNGTRLTVT.

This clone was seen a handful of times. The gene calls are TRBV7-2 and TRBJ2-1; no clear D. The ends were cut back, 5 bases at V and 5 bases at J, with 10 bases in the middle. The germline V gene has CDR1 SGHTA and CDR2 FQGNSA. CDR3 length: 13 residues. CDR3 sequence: CASSTELNNEQFF. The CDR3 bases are TGTGCCAGCAGCACTGAACTCAACAATGAGCAGTTCTTC.

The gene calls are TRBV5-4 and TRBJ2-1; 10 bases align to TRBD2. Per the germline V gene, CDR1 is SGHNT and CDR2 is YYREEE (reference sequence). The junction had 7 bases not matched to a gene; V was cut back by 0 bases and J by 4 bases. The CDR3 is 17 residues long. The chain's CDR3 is CASSLAVGLAAYNEQFF. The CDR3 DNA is TGTGCCAGCAGCTTGGCTGTAGGACTAGCGGCATACAATGAGCAGTTCTTC.

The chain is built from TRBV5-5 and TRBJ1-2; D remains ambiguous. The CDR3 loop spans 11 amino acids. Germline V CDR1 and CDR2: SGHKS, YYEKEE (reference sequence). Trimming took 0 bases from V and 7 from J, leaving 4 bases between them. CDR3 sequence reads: CASSLARGYTF. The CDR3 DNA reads TGTGCCAGCAGCTTGGCCCGTGGCTACACCTTC.

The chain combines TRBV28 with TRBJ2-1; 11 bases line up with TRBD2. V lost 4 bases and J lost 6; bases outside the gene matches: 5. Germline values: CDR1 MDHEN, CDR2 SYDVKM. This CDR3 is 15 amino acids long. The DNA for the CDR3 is TGTGCCAGCAGTTCGATACTAGCGGGGGTCAATGAGCAGTTCTTC. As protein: CASSSILAGVNEQFF.

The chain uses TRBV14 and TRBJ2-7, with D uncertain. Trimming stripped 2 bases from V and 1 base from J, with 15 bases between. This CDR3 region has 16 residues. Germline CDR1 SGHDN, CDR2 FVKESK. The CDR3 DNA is TGTGCCAGCAGCCAAAGAATCGGGTCCTATTCCTACGAGCAGTACTTC. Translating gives CASSQRIGSYSYEQYF.

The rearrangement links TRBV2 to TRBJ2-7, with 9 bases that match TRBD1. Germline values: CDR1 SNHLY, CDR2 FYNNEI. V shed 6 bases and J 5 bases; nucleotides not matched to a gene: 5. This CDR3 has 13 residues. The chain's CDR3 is CASSRDRVNEQYF. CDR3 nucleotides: TGTGCCAGCAGCCGGGACAGGGTTAACGAGCAGTACTTC.

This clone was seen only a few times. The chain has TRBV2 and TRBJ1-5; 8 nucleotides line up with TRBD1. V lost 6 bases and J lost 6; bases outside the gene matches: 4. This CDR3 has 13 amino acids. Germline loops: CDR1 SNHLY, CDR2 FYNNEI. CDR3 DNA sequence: TGTGCCAGCAGGACAGGGGCGGCTCAGCCCCAGCATTTT. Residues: CASRTGAAQPQHF. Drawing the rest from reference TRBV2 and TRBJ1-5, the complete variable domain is EPEVTQTPSHQVTQMGQEVILRCVPISNHLYFYWYRQILGQKVEFLVSFYNNEISEKSEIFDDQFSVERPDGSNFTLKIRSTKLEDSAMYFCASRTGAAQPQHFGDGTRLSIL.

The CDR3 nucleotides read TGTGCCAGCAGAAAGGGCGGGGGCGAGGGCTACACCTTC. Amino acids: CASRKGGGEGYTF. The V call is TRBV3-1 (or the pseudogene TRBV3-2), the J call TRBJ1-2, with D perhaps matching TRBD1 (6 bases). With 6 bases removed from V and 8 bases from J, the gap between germline ends came to 16 bases. Germline assignment: CDR1 LGHDT and CDR2 YNNKEL (reference sequence). The CDR3 spans 13 residues.

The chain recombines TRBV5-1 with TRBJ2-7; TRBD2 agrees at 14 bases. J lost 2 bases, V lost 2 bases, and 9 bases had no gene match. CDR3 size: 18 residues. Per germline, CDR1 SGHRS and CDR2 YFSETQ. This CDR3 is CASSFLTTSGGGTYEQYF. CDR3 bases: TGCGCCAGCAGCTTCCTTACGACTAGCGGGGGGGGCACCTACGAGCAGTACTTC.